These 14 T cell receptor beta chains were all obtained from the same sample, sequenced in a study of T-cell reconstitution after alpha-beta-depleted transplantation in children (dated by TCRdb to 2016 to 2017). Library creation used PCR. Instrument used: Illumina HiSeq 2500. TCR library preparation used molecular barcoding, with unique molecular identifiers applied to normalize quantification of the TCRbeta repertoire. The public reads were reprocessed in TCRdb via fastp at Q25 and MiXCR, keeping in-frame beta chains. Each entry is one CDR3 protein sequence, shown with its most common DNA and genes. The sample data list about 200,000 distinct CDR3 sequences, and 5% to 7.5% of these were observed just once. The ten largest clones represent 4.5% to 5.5% of the sample. Interpreted using the paper, the treatment or condition label stands for: allogeneic hematopoietic cell transplantation with graft depleted of TCRalphabeta T cells and CD19 B cells.

This specimen was PBMCs, taken before TCRalphabeta/CD19-depleted stem cell transplant. The origin of the receptors is a girl in the first two years of life with combined immunodeficiency, due to receive a stem cell transplant.

The chain combines TRBV7-9 with TRBJ2-7; D perhaps matches TRBD2 (5 bases). V lost 1 base and J lost 2, with 12 bases in between. The CDR3 totals 15 residues. Germline assignment: CDR1 SEHNR and CDR2 FQNEAQ (reference sequence). The CDR3 nucleotides read TGTGCCAGCAGCTTAGGCGGGTCAGTTACCTACGAGCAGTACTTC. This codes for CASSLGGSVTYEQYF. Based on the CDR3 plus reference TRBV7-9 and TRBJ2-7, the full variable domain is DTGVSQNPRHKITKRGQNVTFRCDPISEHNRLYWYRQTLGQGPEFLTYFQNEAQLEKSRLLSDRFSAERPKGSFSTLEIQRTEQGDSAMYLCASSLGGSVTYEQYFGPGTRLTVT.

The chain combines TRBV24-1 with TRBJ2-7, with 10 positions matching TRBD1. CDR1 is KGHDR and CDR2 is SFDVKD in the germline V gene. V was pared by 4 bases and J by 3 bases, with 8 bases of the junction left unmatched. CDR3 size: 16 residues. CDR3 DNA sequence: TGTGCCACCAGTGAATCTCCGGGACAGGGGAACTACGAGCAGTACTTC. It is translated as CATSESPGQGNYEQYF.

This clonotype was recorded a few times. The rearrangement links TRBV7-2 to TRBJ2-7; TRBD2 matches at 9 bases. The CDR3 contains 16 residues. J was trimmed by 2 bases and V by 5 bases; bases with no gene match: 10. Germline CDR1 SGHTA, CDR2 FQGNSA. CDR3 sequence reads: CASSLGLARTPYEQYF. The CDR3 bases are TGTGCCAGCAGCCTCGGACTAGCGCGGACCCCCTACGAGCAGTACTTC.

This clonotype was counted only a few times. V and J are TRBV4-3 and TRBJ2-1; 7 nucleotides align to TRBD1. The CDR3 length is 15 residues. Losses at the gene ends were 4 bases for V and 1 base for J; bases not matched to a gene: 4. The germline gives CDR1 LGHNA, CDR2 YSLEER. CDR3 DNA sequence: TGCGCCAGCAGCCCCGGACAGGCTTCCTACAATGAGCAGTTCTTC. Translated: CASSPGQASYNEQFF.

This clonotype occurred many times. The CDR3: CSASRLAGGPVRAEQYF. CDR3 nucleotide sequence: TGCAGTGCTAGTAGGCTAGCGGGAGGGCCAGTCCGAGCCGAGCAGTACTTC. This sequence joins TRBV20-1 and TRBJ2-7; 12 positions agree with TRBD2. The CDR3 is 17 residues long. CDR1 is DFQATT, CDR2 SNEGSKA, per germline (reference sequence). V dropped 3 bases and J dropped 6; count of bases not matched to a gene: 15.

This clonotype has a count of ten or more. V usage is TRBV5-1 and J usage is TRBJ2-7; D not certain. CDR1 is SGHRS, CDR2 YFSETQ, per germline. The V and J ends lost 1 base and 6 bases respectively, with 5 bases between them. CDR3 length: 11 amino acids. This chain's CDR3 is CASSLSAEQYF. DNA for the CDR3: TGCGCCAGCAGCTTGAGTGCCGAGCAGTACTTC.

This clonotype was seen ten or more times. The rearrangement uses TRBV7-9 and TRBJ2-7; 8 positions match TRBD1. The CDR3 sequence is 17 residues long. Germline V gene sequence: CDR1 SEHNR, CDR2 FQNEAQ (reference sequence). After removal of 1 base from V and 6 bases from J, the junction contained 14 bases not matched to a gene. CDR3 loop: CASSLGGSSDRVPEQYF. CDR3 DNA sequence: TGTGCCAGCAGCTTAGGGGGTTCGTCGGACAGGGTCCCCGAGCAGTACTTC.

This clonotype was counted ten times or more. The chain employs TRBV3-1 and TRBJ1-5; D remains unclear. This CDR3 region has 15 residues. Trimming took off 1 base at V and 0 bases at J, with 7 bases between the two ends. Germline-derived CDR1 and CDR2 are LGHDT and YNNKEL (reference sequence). In DNA, the CDR3 is TGTGCCAGCAGCCAAGGGGGTTATAGCAATCAGCCCCAGCATTTT. Translation: CASSQGGYSNQPQHF. The variable domain in full, with the rest retrieved from reference TRBV3-1 and TRBJ1-5, is DTAVSQTPKYLVTQMGNDKSIKCEQNLGHDTMYWYKQDSKKFLKIMFSYNNKELIINETVPNRFSPKSPDKAHLNLHINSLELGDSAVYFCASSQGGYSNQPQHFGDGTRLSIL.

This clonotype was recorded at least ten times. The chain joins TRBV7-2 to TRBJ2-1; TRBD2 matches 10 bases. From germline, CDR1 is SGHTA and CDR2 FQGNSA. CDR3 length: 16 amino acids. With 2 bases clipped from V and 3 bases from J, the junction kept 4 bases outside the gene matches. Written as DNA, the CDR3 is TGTGCCAGCAGCTTATTCTCTAGCGGGAGCTACAATGAGCAGTTCTTC. It codes for CASSLFSSGSYNEQFF.

This clonotype was seen repeatedly, ten times or more. The chain joins TRBV12-3 or TRBV12-4 to TRBJ2-3, with unresolved D. V was trimmed by 5 bases and J by 6 bases, leaving 9 bases between them. The CDR3 contains 12 residues. The chain's CDR3 is CASSLHVDTQYF. CDR3 DNA sequence: TGTGCCAGCAGTCTCCACGTGGATACGCAGTATTTT.

This clonotype was counted at least ten times. This sequence joins TRBV7-2 and TRBJ2-1; 8 nucleotides align to TRBD2. Germline trimming cut 5 bases from V and 6 bases from J; bases unmatched to any gene: 12. The CDR3 length is 16 residues. Looked up from germline, CDR1 is SGHTA and CDR2 is FQGNSA. CDR3 residues: CASSPSPGGGPNEQFF. CDR3 nucleotide sequence: TGTGCCAGCAGCCCCAGTCCGGGGGGGGGCCCCAATGAGCAGTTCTTC.

This clonotype showed up many times. The V gene is TRBV20-1, the J gene TRBJ1-1; D is uncertain. Germline V gives CDR1 DFQATT, CDR2 SNEGSKA (reference sequence). Between the trimmed V and J ends, which lost 5 bases and 0 bases, there was a span of 10 bases. The CDR3 extends over 13 amino acids. DNA of the CDR3: TGCAGTGCTTACGTTATCCTGAACACTGAAGCTTTCTTT. Amino acid sequence: CSAYVILNTEAFF.

The sample holds many counts of this clonotype. The chain combines TRBV12-3 or TRBV12-4 with TRBJ2-1; D not resolved. CDR3 length: 11 amino acids. V lost 6 bases and J lost 7, with 7 bases in between. The CDR3 coding sequence is TGTGCCAGCAGCTCCGGGAATGAGCAGTTCTTC. Translated: CASSSGNEQFF.

There are many counts of this clonotype. This chain uses TRBV12-3 or TRBV12-4 with TRBJ2-1; D might be TRBD2 (6 bases). V was trimmed by 5 bases and J by 5 bases, leaving 13 bases between them. This CDR3 region has 14 residues. The CDR3 DNA reads as TGTGCCAGCAGTACCTCGGGGGATAACAATGAGCAGTTCTTC. Translation: CASSTSGDNNEQFF.